The 30 T cell receptor beta chains in this list originate from one sample, sequenced in a study of T cell clones after liver transplantation. Data came from immunoSEQ multiplex PCR; TCRdb stores just in-frame clones and leaves some out. The data contain about 51,000 clones, less than 90% of them seen just once; the ten biggest clones take up about an eighth. The sequenced sample was CD8+ T cells from blood, obtained 12 months after liver transplant. These receptors all come from a human patient who received a liver transplant. The graft donor may have contributed some T cells.

This clone was observed once. This chain joins TRBV5-4 and TRBJ2-5; no definite D call. V lost 4 bases and J lost 5, with 15 bases in between. Germline CDR1 reads SGHNT; CDR2 reads YYREEE (reference sequence). This CDR3 spans 14 amino acids. The CDR3 loop is CASSRVGKTETQYF. CDR3 DNA sequence: TGTGCCAGCAGCAGGGTGGGGAAAACTGAGACCCAGTACTTC. Full variable domain (missing parts from reference TRBV5-4 and TRBJ2-5): ETGVTQSPTHLIKTRGQQVTLRCSSQSGHNTVSWYQQALGQGPQFIFQYYREEENGRGNFPPRFSGLQFPNYSSELNVNALELDDSALYLCASSRVGKTETQYFGPGTRLLVL.

V usage is TRBV27 and J usage is TRBJ2-7; 10 bases line up with TRBD1. The germline V gene has CDR1 MNHEY and CDR2 SMNVEV (reference sequence). CDR3 length equals 15 residues. The V segment lost 5 bases and the J segment 2 bases; nucleotides outside the gene matches: 6. CDR3 region: CASSPGTGDTYEQYF. CDR3 DNA sequence: TGTGCCAGCAGTCCAGGGACAGGGGATACCTACGAGCAGTACTTC.

CDR3 region: CASSLGGIGNQPQHF. In DNA form, the CDR3 reads TGTGCCAGCAGCTTGGGAGGGATAGGTAATCAGCCCCAGCATTTT. The chain couples TRBV11-2 to TRBJ1-5; no definite D call. Trimming cost V 3 bases and J 4 bases, with 13 bases left between them. In germline, CDR1 is SGHAT, CDR2 FQNNGV. The CDR3 runs 15 residues.

The chain's CDR3 is CASSQGLDTEAFF. The CDR3 region has the DNA TGTGCCAGCAGTCAGGGGTTGGACACTGAAGCTTTCTTT. The genes are TRBV9 and TRBJ1-1; tentative D call: TRBD1 (6 bases). The V gene lost 5 bases and the J gene lost 3 bases, with 11 bases spanning the gap. Germline CDR1 and CDR2: SGDLS and YYNGEE. This CDR3 spans 13 amino acids. The whole variable domain, filled in from reference TRBV9 and TRBJ1-1, reads DSGVTQTPKHLITATGQRVTLRCSPRSGDLSVYWYQQSLDQGLQFLIQYYNGEERAKGNILERFSAQQFPDLHSELNLSSLELGDSALYFCASSQGLDTEAFFGQGTRLTVV.

The CDR3 here is CASSLAPTYEQYF. In DNA, the CDR3 is TGTGCCAGCAGTTTAGCCCCTACCTACGAGCAGTACTTC. This chain links TRBV27 with TRBJ2-7; D gene ambiguous. Germline assignment: CDR1 MNHEY and CDR2 SMNVEV (reference sequence). CDR3 size: 13 residues. V gave up 2 bases and J gave up 2 bases, with 7 bases separating them.

The chain couples TRBV9 to TRBJ2-7; D call uncertain. The CDR3 has 13 amino acids. Germline V gene sequence: CDR1 SGDLS, CDR2 YYNGEE. The V gene lost 4 bases and the J gene lost 6 bases, with 14 bases spanning the gap. The CDR3 reads CASSPRRSLEQYF. The CDR3 region has the DNA TGTGCCAGCAGCCCAAGACGGTCCCTCGAGCAGTACTTC.

V is TRBV4-2 and J is TRBJ2-1; 9 bases map to TRBD2. There are 15 residues in the CDR3. The V segment lost 4 bases and the J segment 0 bases; nucleotides outside the gene matches: 1. Germline CDR1 LGHNA, CDR2 YNFKEQ. The CDR3: CASSPSGISYNEQFF. CDR3 nucleotide sequence: TGTGCCAGCAGCCCTAGCGGGATCTCCTACAATGAGCAGTTCTTC.

The chain combines TRBV19 with TRBJ1-5; 7 bases are shared with TRBD1. CDR1 and CDR2 from the germline V gene are LNHDA and SQIVND (reference sequence). With V trimmed by 2 bases and J by 4 bases, 5 bases remained unmatched. There are 15 residues in the CDR3. The CDR3 protein is CASSIRQGVNQPQHF. The CDR3 DNA is TGTGCCAGTAGTATACGACAGGGCGTTAATCAGCCCCAGCATTTT.

The CDR3: CASSMGLTYEQYF. The CDR3, as DNA: TGTGCCAGTAGTATGGGACTGACCTACGAGCAGTACTTC. The chain has TRBV19 and TRBJ2-7, with D perhaps TRBD2 (6 bases). CDR1 and CDR2 from the germline V gene are LNHDA and SQIVND (reference sequence). The CDR3 contains 13 residues. V lost 3 bases to trimming and J lost 2 bases, with 8 bases between them.

The chain has TRBV7-9 and TRBJ2-7; D call uncertain. Trimming shortened V by 4 bases and J by 3 bases, and 7 bases separated the two germline ends. In germline, CDR1 is SEHNR, CDR2 FQNEAQ (reference sequence). This CDR3 is built from 12 residues. The CDR3 DNA sequence: TGTGCCAGCAGCTCGAAGGGCTACGAGCAGTACTTC. This gives the protein CASSSKGYEQYF.

CDR3 DNA sequence: TGTGCCAGCAGCCCCGGCGGGTTGAATGAGCAGTTCTTC. Translated: CASSPGGLNEQFF. The chain joins TRBV9 to TRBJ2-1; possibly TRBD2 for D (5 bases). Trimming removed 4 bases from V and 7 bases from J, with 12 bases in between. Germline loops: CDR1 SGDLS, CDR2 YYNGEE. The length of the CDR3 is 13 residues.

This CDR3 reads CASSLRGEGMNTEAFF. In nucleotides, the CDR3 is TGTGCCAGCAGTTTAAGGGGGGAGGGAATGAACACTGAAGCTTTCTTT. V is TRBV28 and J is TRBJ1-1, with TRBD1 as a possible D gene (6 bases). Between the trimmed V and J ends, which lost 2 bases and 0 bases, there was a span of 13 bases. Germline V gene data show CDR1 as MDHEN and CDR2 as SYDVKM. The CDR3 is made up of 16 amino acids. The variable domain in full, completed from reference TRBV28 and TRBJ1-1, reads DVKVTQSSRYLVKRTGEKVFLECVQDMDHENMFWYRQDPGLGLRLIYFSYDVKMKEKGDIPEGYSVSREKKERFSLILESASTNQTSMYLCASSLRGEGMNTEAFFGQGTRLTVV.

The sample holds one count of this clone. V is TRBV13 and J is TRBJ1-1; D gene ambiguous. V lost 3 bases and J lost 0, with 5 bases in between. From germline, CDR1 is PRHDT and CDR2 FYEKMQ (reference sequence). This CDR3 spans 13 amino acids. The CDR3 protein is CASSFYLNTEAFF. The CDR3 region has the DNA TGTGCCAGCAGCTTTTACCTGAACACTGAAGCTTTCTTT.

This clone was recorded once. The V gene is TRBV11-2, the J gene TRBJ1-2; no definite D call. V was shortened by 5 bases and J by 6 bases, with 10 bases between the two germline ends. This CDR3 comprises 12 residues. The germline CDR1 and CDR2 sequences are SGHAT and FQNNGV. Here the CDR3 DNA reads TGTGCCAGCAGCCTTGGGGTCAATGGCTACACCTTC. It yields the protein CASSLGVNGYTF.

This clone was found once. V usage is TRBV7-9 and J usage is TRBJ2-7, with TRBD2 matching over 12 bases. The CDR3 spans 17 residues. CDR1 and CDR2 (germline): SEHNR, FQNEAQ (reference sequence). The junction had 12 bases not matched to a gene; V was cut back by 5 bases and J by 4 bases. The CDR3 DNA reads as TGTGCCAGCAGCCCAGCGAGGACTAGCGGGAATGGGTACGAGCAGTACTTC. It codes for CASSPARTSGNGYEQYF.

The V and J genes are TRBV6-5 and TRBJ2-7, with 7 bases fitting TRBD1. Germline V CDR1 and CDR2: MNHEY, SVGAGI. Trimming removed 0 bases from V and 2 bases from J; junction bases left unmatched: 7. The CDR3 loop spans 16 amino acids. CDR3 DNA sequence: TGTGCCAGCAGTTACTCGATAGGGGACAGACCCTACGAGCAGTACTTC. The encoded protein is CASSYSIGDRPYEQYF.

The chain employs TRBV5-4 and TRBJ2-7; 10 bases are a match to TRBD2. V dropped 1 base and J dropped 3; count of bases not matched to a gene: 4. Germline V gene sequence: CDR1 SGHNT, CDR2 YYREEE (reference sequence). This CDR3 is 15 amino acids long. The CDR3 DNA sequence: TGTGCCAGCAGCTTGTGGCTAGCGGGAGACTACGAGCAGTACTTC. Translating it yields CASSLWLAGDYEQYF.

V usage is TRBV29-1 and J usage is TRBJ2-1; TRBD2 aligns across 15 bases. V shed 7 bases and J 3 bases; nucleotides not matched to a gene: 10. Germline V CDR1 and CDR2: SQVTM, ANQGSEA. This CDR3 is built from 17 residues. This CDR3 reads CSAYRTSGREDYNEQFF. The CDR3, as DNA: TGCAGCGCGTACAGGACTAGCGGGAGGGAGGACTACAATGAGCAGTTCTTC.

This clone has only one observation. V gene TRBV19 combines with J gene TRBJ1-1, with D possibly TRBD1 on 5 matching bases. CDR1 LNHDA and CDR2 SQIVND come from the germline V gene (reference sequence). Trimming took 7 bases from V and 1 from J, leaving 13 bases between them. This CDR3 comprises 14 residues. The CDR3 sequence is CASNRGTPNTEAFF. The DNA of the CDR3 is TGTGCCAGTAATAGGGGCACCCCGAACACTGAAGCTTTCTTT. Full variable domain (missing parts from reference TRBV19 and TRBJ1-1): DGGITQSPKYLFRKEGQNVTLSCEQNLNHDAMYWYRQDPGQGLRLIYYSQIVNDFQKGDIAEGYSVSREKKESFPLTVTSAQKNPTAFYLCASNRGTPNTEAFFGQGTRLTVV.

The chain has TRBV4-1 and TRBJ1-2; weak D call: TRBD1 (6 bases). Trimming cost V 0 bases and J 8 bases, with 16 bases left between them. The CDR3 extends over 15 amino acids. Germline-derived CDR1 and CDR2 are MGHRA and YSYEKL. In DNA form, the CDR3 reads TGCGCCAGCAGCCAAGAACCCCGGGGAGGGGGAGGCTACACCTTC. Residues: CASSQEPRGGGGYTF.

The chain links TRBV27 to TRBJ1-1; 11 nucleotides match TRBD1. The CDR3 loop spans 15 amino acids. V lost 3 bases, J lost 11 bases, and 11 bases stayed unmatched. Germline V gives CDR1 MNHEY, CDR2 SMNVEV (reference sequence). The CDR3 spells CASSFLGQGDRGAFF. For the CDR3, the DNA is TGTGCCAGCAGTTTCCTGGGACAGGGGGATAGAGGGGCTTTCTTT.

The chain employs TRBV19 and TRBJ1-1; D unclear. Germline CDR1 LNHDA, CDR2 SQIVND (reference sequence). The CDR3 is 15 residues long. Trimming cost V 5 bases and J 4 bases, with 17 bases left between them. The CDR3 reads CASSYRTSLGTEAFF. The CDR3 nucleotides are TGTGCCAGTAGTTATCGGACCTCCTTGGGCACTGAAGCTTTCTTT.

The gene calls are TRBV19 and TRBJ2-7; the D gene is possibly TRBD2 (6 bases). Looked up from germline, CDR1 is LNHDA and CDR2 is SQIVND (reference sequence). The CDR3 has 14 amino acids. V lost 4 bases and J 2 bases, leaving 12 bases between the germline ends. The CDR3 spells CASSTAGGTYEQYF. CDR3 DNA: TGTGCCAGTAGTACCGCGGGCGGGACCTACGAGCAGTACTTC.

This clone was picked up a small number of times. V usage is TRBV5-8 and J usage is TRBJ2-3; D is perhaps TRBD2 (5 bases). The ends were cut back, 2 bases at V and 3 bases at J, with 13 bases in the middle. CDR3 length equals 15 residues. Germline CDR1 and CDR2: SGHTS and YDEGEE. CDR3 region: CASSFGVGRTDTQYF. The CDR3 nucleotides are TGTGCCAGCAGCTTCGGGGTGGGTCGAACAGATACGCAGTATTTT. The full variable domain, its missing parts supplied by reference TRBV5-8 and TRBJ2-3, is EAGVTQSPTHLIKTRGQQATLRCSPISGHTSVYWYQQALGLGLQFLLWYDEGEERNRGNFPPRFSGRQFPNYSSELNVNALELEDSALYLCASSFGVGRTDTQYFGPGTRLTVL.

The table lists this clone with a count of one. The V gene is TRBV6-5, the J gene TRBJ1-2; 11 positions match TRBD1. J gave up 4 bases and V 6 bases, and 4 bases lay outside the gene matches. This CDR3 comprises 14 residues. Germline loops: CDR1 MNHEY, CDR2 SVGAGI. The CDR3 sequence is CASSLGQGGYGYTF. As DNA, the CDR3 is TGTGCCAGCAGCTTGGGACAGGGGGGCTATGGCTACACCTTC.

In DNA, the CDR3 is TGCGCCAGCCAAACTACCAGCCAGAGGTCCCAAGAGACCCAGTACTTC. The encoded protein is CASQTTSQRSQETQYF. The chain uses TRBV5-1 and TRBJ2-5; unclear D gene. Germline lookup yields CDR1 SGHRS and CDR2 YFSETQ. V was clipped by 7 bases and J by 1 base, with 20 bases between them. The CDR3 spans 16 residues.

The V call is TRBV28, the J call TRBJ2-2; TRBD1 matches at 9 bases. V lost 3 bases, J lost 6 bases, and 11 bases stayed unmatched. The CDR3 consists of 17 residues. The germline gives CDR1 MDHEN, CDR2 SYDVKM. The CDR3 nucleotides read TGTGCCAGCAGTTTTGGTCGGGGACAGGGAATGGCCGGGGAGCTGTTTTTT. Amino acids: CASSFGRGQGMAGELFF.

This sequence joins TRBV27 and TRBJ1-2, with TRBD1 matching 9 bases. The CDR3 spans 14 residues. Germline V gene lookup returns CDR1 MNHEY and CDR2 SMNVEV (reference sequence). J gave up 2 bases and V 4 bases, and 2 bases lay outside the gene matches. The CDR3 spells CASSWTGENYGYTF. CDR3 DNA sequence: TGTGCCAGCAGTTGGACAGGGGAGAACTATGGCTACACCTTC.

V gene TRBV4-2 combines with J gene TRBJ2-7; 9 bases align to TRBD1. In germline, CDR1 is LGHNA, CDR2 YNFKEQ. J gave up 4 bases and V 4 bases, and 5 bases lay outside the gene matches. This CDR3 is 14 amino acids long. The CDR3 protein is CASSLGQGPYEQYF. In DNA form, the CDR3 reads TGTGCCAGCAGCCTAGGACAGGGGCCGTACGAGCAGTACTTC.

The chain employs TRBV6-5 and TRBJ1-2; no reliable D call. The germline V gene has CDR1 MNHEY and CDR2 SVGAGI. Trimming pared 2 bases from V and 8 bases from J, leaving 15 bases between. The CDR3 is made up of 14 amino acids. CDR3 amino acids: CASSYSSLTAGYTF. The CDR3 DNA is TGTGCCAGCAGTTACAGCTCCCTGACGGCGGGCTACACCTTC.